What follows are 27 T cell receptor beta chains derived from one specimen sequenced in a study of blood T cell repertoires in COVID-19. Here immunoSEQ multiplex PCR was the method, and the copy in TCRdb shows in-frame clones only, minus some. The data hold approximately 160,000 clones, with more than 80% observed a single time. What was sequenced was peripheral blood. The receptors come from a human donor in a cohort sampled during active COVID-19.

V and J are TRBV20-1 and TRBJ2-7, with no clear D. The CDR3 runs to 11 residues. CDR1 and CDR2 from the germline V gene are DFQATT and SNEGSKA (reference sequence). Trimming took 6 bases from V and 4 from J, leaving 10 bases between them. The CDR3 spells CSATQDYEQYF. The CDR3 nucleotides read TGCAGTGCCACACAAGATTACGAGCAGTACTTC.

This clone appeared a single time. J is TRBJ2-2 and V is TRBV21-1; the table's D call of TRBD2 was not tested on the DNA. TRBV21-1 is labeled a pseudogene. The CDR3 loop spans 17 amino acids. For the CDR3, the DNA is TGTGCCAGCAGCAGAGGGGAGCGGGGGCCAAACACCGGGGAGCTGTTTTTT. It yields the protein CASSRGERGPNTGELFF.

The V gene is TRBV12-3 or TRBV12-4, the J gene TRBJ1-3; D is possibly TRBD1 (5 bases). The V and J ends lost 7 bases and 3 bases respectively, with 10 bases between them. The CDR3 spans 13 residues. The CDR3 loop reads CASIRGYGNTIYF. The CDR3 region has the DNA TGTGCCAGCATCCGGGGGTATGGAAACACCATATATTTT.

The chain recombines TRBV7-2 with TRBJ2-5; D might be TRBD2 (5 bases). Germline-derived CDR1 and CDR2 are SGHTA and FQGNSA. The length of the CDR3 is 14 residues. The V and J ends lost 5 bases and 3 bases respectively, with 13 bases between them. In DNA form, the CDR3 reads TGTGCCAGCAGCAGACGGGGTAGGGAAGAGACCCAGTACTTC. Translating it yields CASSRRGREETQYF.

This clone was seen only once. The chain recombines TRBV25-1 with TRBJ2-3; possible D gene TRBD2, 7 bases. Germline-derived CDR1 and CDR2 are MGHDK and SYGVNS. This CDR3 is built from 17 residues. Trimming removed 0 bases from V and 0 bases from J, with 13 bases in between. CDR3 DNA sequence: TGTGCCAGCAGTGAATATAGGGGGACTATGAGCACAGATACGCAGTATTTT. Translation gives CASSEYRGTMSTDTQYF.

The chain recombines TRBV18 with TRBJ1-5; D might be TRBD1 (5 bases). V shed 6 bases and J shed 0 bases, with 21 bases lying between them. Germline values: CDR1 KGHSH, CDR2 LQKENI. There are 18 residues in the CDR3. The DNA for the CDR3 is TGTGCCAGCTCCCCCACCCCGCGGGGGTCTTATAGCAATCAGCCCCAGCATTTT. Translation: CASSPTPRGSYSNQPQHF.

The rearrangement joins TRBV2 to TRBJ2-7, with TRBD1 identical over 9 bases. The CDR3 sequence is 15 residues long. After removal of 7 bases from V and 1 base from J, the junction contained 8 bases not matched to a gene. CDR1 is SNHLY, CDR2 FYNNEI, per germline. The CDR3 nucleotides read TGTGCCAGCACAGTACAGGGGGCCGGATCCTACGAGCAGTACTTC. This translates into CASTVQGAGSYEQYF.

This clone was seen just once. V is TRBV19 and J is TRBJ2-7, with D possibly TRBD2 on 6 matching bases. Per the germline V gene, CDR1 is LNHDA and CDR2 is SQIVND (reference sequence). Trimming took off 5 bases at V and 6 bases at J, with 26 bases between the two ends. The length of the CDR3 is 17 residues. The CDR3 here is CASSPPGTGDRWGEQYF. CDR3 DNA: TGTGCCAGTAGTCCACCGGGGACGGGAGATCGTTGGGGCGAGCAGTACTTC.

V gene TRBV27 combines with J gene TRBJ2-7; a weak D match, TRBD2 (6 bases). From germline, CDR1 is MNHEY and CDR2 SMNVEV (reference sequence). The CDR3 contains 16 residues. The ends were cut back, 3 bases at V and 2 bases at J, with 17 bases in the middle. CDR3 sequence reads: CASSFLGGSGTYEQYF. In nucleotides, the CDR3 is TGTGCCAGCAGTTTTCTCGGAGGTAGCGGTACCTACGAGCAGTACTTC.

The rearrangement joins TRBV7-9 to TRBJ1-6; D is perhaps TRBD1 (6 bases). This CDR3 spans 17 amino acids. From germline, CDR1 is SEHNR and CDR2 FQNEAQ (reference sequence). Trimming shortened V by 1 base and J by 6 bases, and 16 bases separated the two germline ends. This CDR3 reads CASSLDRAQRVNSPLHF. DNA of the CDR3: TGTGCCAGCAGCTTAGACAGGGCGCAGAGAGTTAATTCACCCCTCCACTTT. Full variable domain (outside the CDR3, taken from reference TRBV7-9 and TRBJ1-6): DTGVSQNPRHKITKRGQNVTFRCDPISEHNRLYWYRQTLGQGPEFLTYFQNEAQLEKSRLLSDRFSAERPKGSFSTLEIQRTEQGDSAMYLCASSLDRAQRVNSPLHFGNGTRLTVT.

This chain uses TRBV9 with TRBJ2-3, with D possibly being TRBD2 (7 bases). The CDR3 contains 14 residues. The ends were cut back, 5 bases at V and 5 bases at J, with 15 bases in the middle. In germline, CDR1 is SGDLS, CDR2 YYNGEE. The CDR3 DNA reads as TGTGCCAGCAGACCCCGCGGGGGCGGAGATACGCAGTATTTT. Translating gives CASRPRGGGDTQYF.

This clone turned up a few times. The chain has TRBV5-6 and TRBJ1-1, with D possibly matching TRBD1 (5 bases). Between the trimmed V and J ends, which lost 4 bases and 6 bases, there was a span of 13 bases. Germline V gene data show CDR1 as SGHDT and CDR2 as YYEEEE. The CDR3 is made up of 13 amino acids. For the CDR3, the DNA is TGTGCCAGCAGCCAACGACAGTACGCTGAAGCTTTCTTT. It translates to CASSQRQYAEAFF.

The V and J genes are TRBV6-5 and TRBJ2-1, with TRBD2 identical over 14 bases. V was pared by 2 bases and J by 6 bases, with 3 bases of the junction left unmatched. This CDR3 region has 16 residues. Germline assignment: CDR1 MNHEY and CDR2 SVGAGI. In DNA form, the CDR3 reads TGTGCCAGCAGTTACACGGGACTAGCGGGAGTCAATGAGCAGTTCTTC. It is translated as CASSYTGLAGVNEQFF.

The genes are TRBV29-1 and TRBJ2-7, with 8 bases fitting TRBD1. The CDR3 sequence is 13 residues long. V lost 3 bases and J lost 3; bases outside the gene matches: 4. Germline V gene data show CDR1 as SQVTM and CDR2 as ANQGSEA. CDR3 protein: CSVETGQGYEQYF. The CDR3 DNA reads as TGCAGCGTTGAGACTGGACAGGGCTACGAGCAGTACTTC.

CDR3 in amino acids: CASIGTGPSPLHF. The CDR3 region has the DNA TGCGCCAGCATTGGGACAGGGCCGTCACCCCTCCACTTT. V and J are TRBV5-1 and TRBJ1-6; 9 bases fit TRBD1. The germline V gene has CDR1 SGHRS and CDR2 YFSETQ. The ends lost 6 bases at V and 10 bases at J; junction bases unmatched: 5. CDR3 length: 13 residues. Together with reference TRBV5-1 and TRBJ1-6, the CDR3 gives the full variable domain: KAGVTQTPRYLIKTRGQQVTLSCSPISGHRSVSWYQQTPGQGLQFLFEYFSETQRNKGNFPGRFSGRQFSNSRSEMNVSTLELGDSALYLCASIGTGPSPLHFGNGTRLTVT.

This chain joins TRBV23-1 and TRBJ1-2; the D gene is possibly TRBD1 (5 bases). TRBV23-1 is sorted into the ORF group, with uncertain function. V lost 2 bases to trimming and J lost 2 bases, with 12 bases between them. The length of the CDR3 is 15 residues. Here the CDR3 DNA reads TGCGCCAGCAGTCAACACAGGCCAGCGAACTATGGCTACACCTTC. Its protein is CASSQHRPANYGYTF.

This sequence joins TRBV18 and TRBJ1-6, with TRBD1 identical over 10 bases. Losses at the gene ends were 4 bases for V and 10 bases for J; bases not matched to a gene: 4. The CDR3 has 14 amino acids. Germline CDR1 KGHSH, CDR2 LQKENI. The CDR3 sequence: CASSRDRGSSPLHF. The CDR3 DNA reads TGTGCCAGCTCACGGGACAGGGGAAGCTCACCCCTCCACTTT. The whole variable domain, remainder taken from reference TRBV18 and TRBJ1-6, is NAGVMQNPRHLVRRRGQEARLRCSPMKGHSHVYWYRQLPEEGLKFMVYLQKENIIDESGMPKERFSAEFPKEGPSILRIQQVVRGDSAAYFCASSRDRGSSPLHFGNGTRLTVT.

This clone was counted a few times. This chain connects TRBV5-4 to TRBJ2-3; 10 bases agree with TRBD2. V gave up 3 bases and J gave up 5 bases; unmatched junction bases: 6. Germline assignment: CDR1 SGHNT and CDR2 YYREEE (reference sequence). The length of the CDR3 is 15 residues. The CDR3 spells CASSSSGGVGDTQYF. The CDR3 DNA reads TGTGCCAGCAGCTCTAGCGGGGGAGTCGGAGATACGCAGTATTTT.

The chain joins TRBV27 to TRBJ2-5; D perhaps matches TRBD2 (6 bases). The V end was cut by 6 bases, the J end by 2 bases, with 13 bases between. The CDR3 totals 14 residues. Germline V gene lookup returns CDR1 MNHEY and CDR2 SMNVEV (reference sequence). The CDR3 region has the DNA TGTGCCAGCAGCATATTGGGGGGACAAGAGACCCAGTACTTC. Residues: CASSILGGQETQYF.

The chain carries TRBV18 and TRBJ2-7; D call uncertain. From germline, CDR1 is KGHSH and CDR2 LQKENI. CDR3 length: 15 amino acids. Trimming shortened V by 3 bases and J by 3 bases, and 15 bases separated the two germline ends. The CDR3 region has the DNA TGTGCCAGCTCACCCAGCATGGCGACAAACTACGAGCAGTACTTC. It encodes CASSPSMATNYEQYF.

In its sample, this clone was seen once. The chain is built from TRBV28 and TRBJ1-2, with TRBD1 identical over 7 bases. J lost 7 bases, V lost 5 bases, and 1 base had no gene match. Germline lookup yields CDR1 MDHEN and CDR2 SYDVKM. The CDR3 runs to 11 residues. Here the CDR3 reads CASSQGGGYTF. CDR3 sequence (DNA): TGTGCCAGCAGTCAGGGGGGTGGCTACACCTTC.

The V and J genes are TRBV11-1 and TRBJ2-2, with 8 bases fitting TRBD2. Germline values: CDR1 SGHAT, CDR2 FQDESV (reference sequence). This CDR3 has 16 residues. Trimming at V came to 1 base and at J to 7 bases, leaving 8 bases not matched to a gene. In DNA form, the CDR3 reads TGTGCCAGCAGCTTAGGACGGGAGGGGAAGGACGGGGAGCTGTTTTTT. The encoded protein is CASSLGREGKDGELFF.

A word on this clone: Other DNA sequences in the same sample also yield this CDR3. The CDR3 loop reads CAIRRTSGGAGQAGELFF. Written as DNA, the CDR3 is TGTGCCATCAGGCGGACTAGCGGGGGGGCGGGTCAAGCCGGGGAGCTGTTTTTT. The chain recombines TRBV10-3 with TRBJ2-2; 15 nucleotides line up with TRBD2. The CDR3 has 18 residues. Germline lookup yields CDR1 ENHRY and CDR2 SYGVKD. V was clipped by 6 bases and J by 6 bases; unmatched bases: 11.

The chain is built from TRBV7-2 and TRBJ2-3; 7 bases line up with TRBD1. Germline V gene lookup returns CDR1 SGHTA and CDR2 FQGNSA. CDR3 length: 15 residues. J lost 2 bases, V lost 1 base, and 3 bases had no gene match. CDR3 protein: CASSLGQGHTDTQYF. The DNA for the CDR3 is TGTGCCAGCAGCTTAGGACAGGGACACACAGATACGCAGTATTTT.

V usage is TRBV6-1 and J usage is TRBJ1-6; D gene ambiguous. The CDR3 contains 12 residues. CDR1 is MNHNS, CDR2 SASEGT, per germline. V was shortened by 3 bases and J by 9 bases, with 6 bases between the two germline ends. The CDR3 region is CASSDPGSPLHF. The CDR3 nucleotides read TGTGCCAGCAGTGACCCCGGTTCACCCCTCCACTTT.

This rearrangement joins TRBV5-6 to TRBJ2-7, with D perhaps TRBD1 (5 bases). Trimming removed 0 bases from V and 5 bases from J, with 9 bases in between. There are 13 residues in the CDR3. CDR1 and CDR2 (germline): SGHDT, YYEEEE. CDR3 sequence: CASSLGGVDEQYF. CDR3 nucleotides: TGTGCCAGCAGCTTGGGGGGCGTCGACGAGCAGTACTTC.

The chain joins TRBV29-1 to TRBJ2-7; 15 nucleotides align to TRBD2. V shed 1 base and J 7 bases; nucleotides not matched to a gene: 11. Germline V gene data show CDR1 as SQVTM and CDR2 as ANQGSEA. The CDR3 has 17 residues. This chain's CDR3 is CSVEGGLAGGYVGEQYF. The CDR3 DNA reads TGCAGCGTTGAAGGGGGACTAGCGGGAGGTTACGTGGGTGAGCAGTACTTC.